This paragraph reports one T cell receptor beta chain. The sample comes from a study of blood T cell repertoires in COVID-19. The CDR3 sequence is 13 residues long. V lost 6 bases, J lost 5 bases, and 11 bases lay in between. Germline CDR1 reads SGHNT; CDR2 reads YENEEA. Libraries were prepared by immunoSEQ multiplex PCR; TCRdb keeps only in-frame clonotypes and omits some of them. The sample has 140,000 to 150,000 clones, 88% seen once; the top ten hold approximately 1.2%. This chain uses TRBV11-3 with TRBJ2-1; TRBD2 is a possible D gene (5 bases). This TCR was recovered from a woman under 40 with acute COVID-19. The sample comprised PBMCs or T cells enriched from blood (not recorded which). The CDR3 coding sequence is TGTGCCAGCAGTTCGGACTGGGACAATGAGCAGTTCTTC. It codes for CASSSDWDNEQFF.